This T cell receptor beta chain emerged from a study of blood T cell repertoires in COVID-19. On the study more broadly: Some COVID-19 samples were acute and others convalescent; all came from the United States, Italy and Spain. PBMCs, B-cell-depleted T cells, or T cells provided the cDNA or gDNA that made up the material.

This table comes from immunoSEQ multiplex PCR, and its TCRdb copy is limited to in-frame clones, with some not included. The sample carries around 190,000 clones, roughly 84% recorded once. Trimming removed 4 bases from V and 4 bases from J; junction bases left unmatched: 8. Germline-derived CDR1 and CDR2 are SGHVS and FQNEAQ. CDR3 length: 15 amino acids. The TCR comes from an elderly woman with acute or convalescent COVID-19. The J gene is TRBJ2-7, the V gene TRBV7-8, with 9 bases that match TRBD1. The sample taken for sequencing was peripheral blood. CDR3 in amino acids: CASSSTTGTGYEQYF. The DNA of the CDR3 is TGTGCCAGCAGCTCCACGACAGGGACAGGGTACGAGCAGTACTTC.